A single sample is the source of the 10 T cell receptor beta chains below, sequenced in a study of cytomegalovirus exposure and HLA in healthy donors. 60 Vbeta and 13 Jbeta primers were used in PCR. TCRdb's copy holds only in-frame clones and misses some; the assay was immunoSEQ multiplex PCR. The repertoire holds approximately 210,000 clones, 81% seen once, with about 1.8% in the top ten. Sample: PBMCs. The receptors come from a man younger than 30 in good health and CMV-seronegative.

The chain links TRBV7-2 to TRBJ2-1, with 13 bases lining up with TRBD2. The germline gives CDR1 SGHTA, CDR2 FQGNSA. This CDR3 has 14 amino acids. The V gene end was trimmed by 5 bases and the J gene end by 8 bases; junction bases not matched to a gene: 3. The CDR3 sequence is CASSGLAGVDEQFF. The CDR3 DNA reads TGTGCCAGCAGCGGACTAGCGGGAGTGGATGAGCAGTTCTTC.

V and J are TRBV28 and TRBJ2-7; 14 bases map to TRBD2. The V gene's germline CDR1 is MDHEN and CDR2 SYDVKM. There are 14 residues in the CDR3. J was trimmed by 4 bases and V by 8 bases; bases with no gene match: 4. The CDR3 DNA reads TGTGCCAGCCTGGGGACTAGCGGGAGTTACGAGCAGTACTTC. Residues: CASLGTSGSYEQYF.

This sequence joins TRBV9 and TRBJ1-5; D may be TRBD1 (6 bases). V shed 2 bases and J shed 1 base, with 7 bases lying between them. The CDR3 runs to 14 residues. The germline V gene has CDR1 SGDLS and CDR2 YYNGEE. CDR3 DNA: TGTGCCAGCAGCGTCGGGACAAGCAATCAGCCCCAGCATTTT. This gives the protein CASSVGTSNQPQHF.

The gene calls are TRBV7-9 and TRBJ2-3, with D possibly TRBD1 on 7 matching bases. Trimming pared 4 bases from V and 0 bases from J, leaving 17 bases between. The length of the CDR3 is 17 residues. CDR1 SEHNR and CDR2 FQNEAQ come from the germline V gene (reference sequence). The CDR3 DNA reads TGTGCCAGCAGCTATACTGCGGGACAGTCTAGCACAGATACGCAGTATTTT. It specifies CASSYTAGQSSTDTQYF.

This rearrangement joins TRBV10-3 to TRBJ2-1; 12 bases agree with TRBD2. V lost 6 bases and J lost 2; bases outside the gene matches: 5. This CDR3 has 16 residues. CDR1 ENHRY and CDR2 SYGVKD come from the germline V gene. This CDR3 is CAISRTSGDTYNEQFF. For the CDR3, the DNA is TGTGCCATCAGCAGGACTAGCGGGGATACCTACAATGAGCAGTTCTTC.

This chain links TRBV6-5 with TRBJ1-6; no clear D. Deletions cut 0 bases from V and 9 bases from J, with 6 bases between. Per germline, CDR1 MNHEY and CDR2 SVGAGI. This CDR3 spans 13 amino acids. The chain's CDR3 is CASSYSEGSPLHF. CDR3 nucleotide sequence: TGTGCCAGCAGTTACTCGGAGGGTTCACCCCTCCACTTT.

The chain is built from TRBV6-1 and TRBJ2-7; TRBD2 matches at 7 bases. Germline V gives CDR1 MNHNS, CDR2 SASEGT. V shed 2 bases and J 3 bases; nucleotides not matched to a gene: 4. The CDR3 runs 14 residues. For the CDR3, the DNA is TGTGCCAGCAGTGAACTAGCGGCAAGCTACGAGCAGTACTTC. Translation: CASSELAASYEQYF.

The chain carries TRBV7-2 and TRBJ2-7; D gene uncertain. V was cut by 3 bases and J by 1 base, with 13 bases left in between. CDR1 and CDR2 from the germline V gene are SGHTA and FQGNSA. The CDR3 sequence is 15 residues long. CDR3 bases: TGTGCCAGCAGCTTTGGTTGGGCCGTATCCTACGAGCAGTACTTC. It specifies CASSFGWAVSYEQYF.

The chain couples TRBV2 to TRBJ2-5, with TRBD2 matching over 12 bases. V dropped 5 bases and J dropped 2; count of bases not matched to a gene: 3. Germline V gene sequence: CDR1 SNHLY, CDR2 FYNNEI. There are 15 residues in the CDR3. The CDR3 coding sequence is TGTGCCAGCAGTCAAGGACTAGCGGGGCAAGAGACCCAGTACTTC. It codes for CASSQGLAGQETQYF.

CDR3 protein: CASSIPGQGAEKLFF. CDR3 nucleotide sequence: TGTGCCAGCAGTATACCGGGACAGGGGGCCGAAAAACTGTTTTTT. The chain has TRBV28 and TRBJ1-4, with 12 bases matching TRBD1. The CDR3 is 15 amino acids. The germline V gene has CDR1 MDHEN and CDR2 SYDVKM. V shed 5 bases and J 8 bases; nucleotides not matched to a gene: 6.